The rows below give T cell receptor beta chains drawn from one sample of a study of blood T cell repertoires in COVID-19. Profiling relied on immunoSEQ multiplex PCR, and the TCRdb table lists in-frame clones only, not all of them. The table shows tens of thousands of clones, with 84% occurring only once. Sequences were obtained from peripheral blood. These receptors were collected from a human donor in a cohort sampled during active COVID-19. CDR3s include the opening cysteine and the closing phenylalanine or tryptophan. The order of the fields is D gene, J gene, V gene, clone size, CDR3 protein, CDR3 DNA. The D gene is left open where the match is weak. Size values are once, few and many counts, or a class for expanded clones, and some rows have none.

d_gene: TRBD2; j_gene: TRBJ2-3; v_gene: TRBV5-1; abundance: .; CDR3aa: CASSEGTSGGTSTDTQYF; CDR3nt: TGCGCCAGCAGCGAAGGGACTAGCGGGGGGACTAGCACAGATACGCAGTATTTT
d_gene: .; j_gene: TRBJ2-3; v_gene: TRBV7-2; abundance: .; CDR3aa: CASSLAALGTDTQYF; CDR3nt: TGTGCCAGCAGCTTAGCCGCATTAGGCACAGATACGCAGTATTTT
d_gene: .; j_gene: TRBJ1-6; v_gene: TRBV7-2; abundance: .; CDR3aa: CASSLVSGNSPLHF; CDR3nt: TGTGCCAGCAGCTTAGTCTCAGGGAATTCACCCCTCCACTTT
d_gene: TRBD2; j_gene: TRBJ2-7; v_gene: TRBV6-4; abundance: .; CDR3aa: CASTRLAGGPGDGEQYF; CDR3nt: TGTGCCAGCACGCGACTAGCGGGGGGCCCGGGAGATGGCGAGCAGTACTTC
d_gene: .; j_gene: TRBJ2-5; v_gene: TRBV7-9; abundance: .; CDR3aa: CASSAEGGYQETQYF; CDR3nt: TGTGCCAGCAGCGCAGAGGGGGGGTACCAAGAGACCCAGTACTTC
d_gene: TRBD2; j_gene: TRBJ2-7; v_gene: TRBV11-2; abundance: .; CDR3aa: CASSLVSGGAYEQYF; CDR3nt: TGTGCCAGCAGCTTAGTTTCCGGGGGGGCCTACGAGCAGTACTTC
d_gene: TRBD2; j_gene: TRBJ2-1; v_gene: TRBV9; abundance: .; CDR3aa: CASSPSSSGGYPWTVDEQFF; CDR3nt: TGTGCCAGCAGCCCCTCTTCCAGCGGGGGGTACCCATGGACGGTCGATGAGCAGTTCTTC
d_gene: TRBD1; j_gene: TRBJ1-5; v_gene: TRBV5-1; abundance: few; CDR3aa: CASSSGQPNQPQHF; CDR3nt: TGCGCCAGCAGCTCGGGACAGCCCAATCAGCCCCAGCATTTT
d_gene: TRBD1; j_gene: TRBJ1-6; v_gene: TRBV2; abundance: few; CDR3aa: CAGGVDRNSPLHF; CDR3nt: TGTGCAGGAGGGGTGGACAGGAATTCACCCCTCCACTTT
d_gene: .; j_gene: TRBJ1-1; v_gene: TRBV6-6; abundance: .; CDR3aa: CASHFRTQGWTEAFF; CDR3nt: TGTGCCAGCCACTTTAGAACACAGGGATGGACTGAAGCTTTCTTT
d_gene: .; j_gene: TRBJ2-3; v_gene: TRBV19; abundance: .; CDR3aa: CASRPSATDTQYF; CDR3nt: TGTGCCAGTAGGCCTAGTGCCACAGATACGCAGTATTTT
d_gene: .; j_gene: TRBJ1-1; v_gene: TRBV29-1; abundance: .; CDR3aa: CSVEGLLNTEAFF; CDR3nt: TGCAGCGTTGAGGGCCTGTTGAACACTGAAGCTTTCTTT
d_gene: TRBD1; j_gene: TRBJ1-5; v_gene: TRBV4-1; abundance: few; CDR3aa: CASSQPTGAEINQPQHF; CDR3nt: TGCGCCAGCAGCCAACCCACAGGGGCGGAAATCAATCAGCCCCAGCATTTT
d_gene: TRBD2; j_gene: TRBJ2-7; v_gene: TRBV11-2; abundance: .; CDR3aa: CASSLSGGGPPPVEQYF; CDR3nt: TGTGCCAGCAGCTTATCGGGGGGGGGACCTCCGCCCGTCGAGCAGTACTTC
d_gene: TRBD1; j_gene: TRBJ1-6; v_gene: TRBV7-9; abundance: .; CDR3aa: CASSPTGFVSPLHF; CDR3nt: TGTGCCAGCAGCCCGACAGGGTTTGTTTCACCCCTCCACTTT
d_gene: .; j_gene: TRBJ2-1; v_gene: TRBV4-1; abundance: .; CDR3aa: CASSSQNEYNEQFF; CDR3nt: TGCGCCAGCAGCTCCCAAAACGAGTACAATGAGCAGTTCTTC